This is a list of T cell receptor beta chains from one sample in a study of shared clonotypes between healthy human individuals. Only in-frame clones appear in the TCRdb table, and some are missing; sequencing was by immunoSEQ multiplex PCR. The repertoire consists of some 2.1 million clones, with 90% to 95% occurring once and the leading ten covering over 1.5%. Input material: naive CD8+ T cells from PBMCs. The receptors shown here come from a man between 18 and 29 years old in good health. Some clones in this sample may be carry-over from other donors' samples. Each CDR3 is given with its conserved first and last residue. The D gene is left open where the match is weak. Size is stated for part of the rows, as once, few or many counts, or as a class when the clone is expanded.

>TRBV30|.|TRBJ1-6|.
TGTGCCTGGAGTTTCGGGGCGACCTATAATTCACCCCTCCACTTT
CAWSFGATYNSPLHF
>TRBV7-6|.|TRBJ1-1|.
TGTGCCAGCAGCCCCGGGGGAGGGACTGAAGCTTTCTTT
CASSPGGGTEAFF
>TRBV7-6|.|TRBJ2-7|once
TGTGCCAGCAGCTTATCCCCCCGGGCCCCGAACTACGAGCAGTACTTC
CASSLSPRAPNYEQYF
>TRBV28|.|TRBJ2-1|.
TGTGCCAGCAGTTATAACGGCGATGAGCAGTTCTTC
CASSYNGDEQFF
>TRBV25-1|TRBD1|TRBJ1-1|few
TGTGCCAGCAGTGAAAGGGGGCCGTACACTGAAGCTTTCTTT
CASSERGPYTEAFF
>TRBV7-3|.|TRBJ1-4|.
TGTGCCAGCAGCTCCCGACGAGGGTGCGAGGAAAAACTGTTTTTT
CASSSRRGCEEKLFF
>TRBV19|.|TRBJ1-5|once
TGTGCCAGTAGTATAGAAGGGGAAGCCCAGCATTTT
CASSIEGEAQHF
>TRBV29-1|TRBD2|TRBJ2-7|.
TGCAGCGCCACGGCGGGAGGGACCTACGAGCAGTACTTC
CSATAGGTYEQYF
>TRBV7-8|.|TRBJ2-7|.
TGTGCCACCAGTCACCCGGGCGGGGTCGAGCAGTACTTC
CATSHPGGVEQYF
>TRBV25-1|.|TRBJ1-2|.
TGTGCCAGCAGTGAGGGAGTCGGAGGAGTCTATGGCTACACCTTC
CASSEGVGGVYGYTF
>TRBV11-2|.|TRBJ2-2|.
TGTGCCAGCAGTCGAGACGGGGAGCTGTTTTTT
CASSRDGELFF
>TRBV7-3|TRBD2|TRBJ2-1|.
TGTGCCAGCAAGATCAGCGGGAGCTACAATGAGCAGTTCTTC
CASKISGSYNEQFF
>TRBV11-2|.|TRBJ2-7|.
TGTGCCAGCAAGCGGACCGGACCCTCCTACGAGCAGTACTTC
CASKRTGPSYEQYF
>TRBV7-2|.|TRBJ2-5|once
TGTGCCAGCAGCTCGGTTAGGTCAGAGACCCAGTACTTC
CASSSVRSETQYF
>TRBV7-9|.|TRBJ2-7|.
TGTGCCAGCAGCACCGGCGGCAGGTTCTACGAGCAGTACTTC
CASSTGGRFYEQYF
>TRBV27|.|TRBJ2-2|.
TGTGCCAGCACCCGAGGTCGATTCCTCGAACATGGCGGGGAGCTGTTTTTT
CASTRGRFLEHGGELFF
>TRBV27|.|TRBJ2-7|.
TGTGCCAGCAGTTTCCGGGACTCCTCCTACGAGCAGTACTTC
CASSFRDSSYEQYF
>TRBV15|.|TRBJ2-1|.
TGTGCCACCAGCAGAGGGCCGGGACCGGACGAGCAGTTCTTC
CATSRGPGPDEQFF
>TRBV11-3|TRBD1|TRBJ2-7|.
TGTGCCAGCAGCTTAAGGACAGGGGTCTCCTACGAGCAGTACTTC
CASSLRTGVSYEQYF
>TRBV15|.|TRBJ1-4|.
TGTGCCACCAGCAGAGGAGGGGAGGGGTATGAAAAACTGTTTTTT
CATSRGGEGYEKLFF
>TRBV9|TRBD1|TRBJ1-2|once
TGTGCCAGCAGCGTTTCCGGGACAGGGGACTATGGCTACACCTTC
CASSVSGTGDYGYTF
>TRBV11-2|TRBD2|TRBJ2-3|.
TGTGCCAGCAGCTTAGGGGGGACTAACACAGATACGCAGTATTTT
CASSLGGTNTDTQYF
>TRBV11-2|.|TRBJ2-7|.
TGTGCCAGCAGCTTAGGTCCACAGGGACCTGGGGTCGTCGAGCAGTACTTC
CASSLGPQGPGVVEQYF
>TRBV19|.|TRBJ2-7|.
TGTGCCAGTGGCCCAAGGGGATCTTTTTACGAGCAGTACTTC
CASGPRGSFYEQYF
>TRBV27|.|TRBJ1-5|.
TGTGCCAGCAGTTTGTCGTCTTATAGCAATCAGCCCCAGCATTTT
CASSLSSYSNQPQHF
>TRBV2|.|TRBJ1-1|.
TGTGCCAGCCGAGGCTTTGGAGGGACTGAAGCTTTCTTT
CASRGFGGTEAFF
>TRBV5-6|.|TRBJ2-2|.
TGTGCCAGCAGCCAAGGGACCCCCGGGGAGCTGTTTTTT
CASSQGTPGELFF
>TRBV27|.|TRBJ2-7|.
TGTGCCAGCAGTTTATCGAGGGCAGATTCATACGAGCAGTACTTC
CASSLSRADSYEQYF
>TRBV7-9|.|TRBJ2-7|.
TGTGCCAGCAGCCTACCGGGACGGCGCTCCTACGAGCAGTACTTC
CASSLPGRRSYEQYF
>TRBV19|.|TRBJ1-5|.
TGTGCCAGTAGAGAGGCGCACTATAGCAATCAGCCCCAGCATTTT
CASREAHYSNQPQHF
>TRBV5-1|TRBD2|TRBJ2-7|.
TGCGCCAGCAGCATCGGACTAGCGGAGGGGCGGGAGCAGTACTTC
CASSIGLAEGREQYF
>TRBV7-9|TRBD2|TRBJ2-1|.
TGTGCCAGCAGAGGACTAGTAGGTAATGAGCAGTTCTTC
CASRGLVGNEQFF
>TRBV5-1|.|TRBJ2-1|.
TGCGCCAGCAGCTTGTCTTACCCGGATGAGCAGTTCTTC
CASSLSYPDEQFF
>TRBV7-3|.|TRBJ2-5|.
TGTGCCAGCAGCGCGAGACAGGGCGGGGTGGAGACCCAGTACTTC
CASSARQGGVETQYF
>TRBV19|.|TRBJ2-6|.
TGTGCCAGTAGTAGAGGGGGAGGGTCTGGGGCCAACGTCCTGACTTTC
CASSRGGGSGANVLTF
>TRBV25-1|TRBD2|TRBJ2-1|.
TGTGCCTTAAAAACTGGCGGGAGCTCCTACAATGAGCAGTTCTTC
CALKTGGSSYNEQFF
>TRBV4-3|.|TRBJ2-7|.
TGCGCCAGCAGCCCCGATCGAGGGACCGCATCCTACGAGCAGTACTTC
CASSPDRGTASYEQYF
>TRBV7-9|.|TRBJ1-4|.
TGTGCCAGCAGCCGCCCCTGGGGGACTAATGAAAAACTGTTTTTT
CASSRPWGTNEKLFF
>TRBV7-8|.|TRBJ2-5|.
TGTGCCAGCAGCTTAGTACTAGCCACTCAAGAGACCCAGTACTTC
CASSLVLATQETQYF
>TRBV6-4|.|TRBJ2-3|.
TGTGCCAGCAGTGAATGGGGGATCCAGAGCACAGATACGCAGTATTTT
CASSEWGIQSTDTQYF
>TRBV9|.|TRBJ2-3|.
TGTGCCAGCAGCTTAGGGGAAGATACGCAGTATTTT
CASSLGEDTQYF
>TRBV7-9|TRBD1|TRBJ1-2|.
TGTGCCAGCAGCACCCGACAGGGGACGAACTATGGCTACACCTTC
CASSTRQGTNYGYTF
>TRBV27|.|TRBJ2-7|.
TGTGCCAGCAGACCGTTTGGGGTTTTCAGGGCTAGCTACGAGCAGTACTTC
CASRPFGVFRASYEQYF
>TRBV6-5|.|TRBJ1-1|few
TGTGCCAGCAGTTCCTACACTGAAGCTTTCTTT
CASSSYTEAFF
>TRBV5-8|.|TRBJ2-1|.
TGTGCCAGCAGCTTGGGAGGGTTGGAGGGGACAGCACCCTCCTACAATGAGCAGTTCTTC
CASSLGGLEGTAPSYNEQFF
>TRBV28|.|TRBJ2-7|.
TGTGCCAGCAGGAGGGGGGAAGGGACACCGTACGAGCAGTACTTC
CASRRGEGTPYEQYF
>TRBV2|.|TRBJ1-4|.
TGTGCCAGCAGCGAGGAGGAGGCAACTAATGAAAAACTGTTTTTT
CASSEEEATNEKLFF
>TRBV5-5|.|TRBJ1-5|.
TGTGCCAGCAGTCCAGGGAGGAAAGGCAATCAGCCCCAGCATTTT
CASSPGRKGNQPQHF
>TRBV9|.|TRBJ2-7|.
TGTGCCAGCAGCGTAGGGAGAGAGCATACCTACGAGCAGTACTTC
CASSVGREHTYEQYF
>TRBV14|TRBD1|TRBJ1-1|once
TGTGCCAGCAGCCAGGGACAGGGTACTGAAGCTTTCTTT
CASSQGQGTEAFF